The 23 T cell receptor beta chains presented below share a single source sample, sequenced in a study of response to subunit inactivated influenza vaccine. Using its own MiXCR run on the RT-PCR reads, TCRdb lists one record per CDR3 protein. The sample includes 500,000 to 550,000 distinct CDR3 sequences, approximately 7.3% of them seen just once. Sample: PBMCs from blood, taken 23 months after vaccination. These receptors all stem from a man in his fifties or sixties who received an inactivated influenza vaccine.

V and J are TRBV5-1 and TRBJ1-6; D is unresolved. This CDR3 is built from 13 residues. The V end was cut by 4 bases, the J end by 6 bases, with 8 bases between. CDR1 SGHRS and CDR2 YFSETQ come from the germline V gene. The chain's CDR3 is CASSPSSNSPLHF. In DNA form, the CDR3 reads TGCGCCAGCAGCCCCTCGTCTAATTCACCCCTCCACTTT. Complete variable domain (other parts from reference TRBV5-1 and TRBJ1-6): KAGVTQTPRYLIKTRGQQVTLSCSPISGHRSVSWYQQTPGQGLQFLFEYFSETQRNKGNFPGRFSGRQFSNSRSEMNVSTLELGDSALYLCASSPSSNSPLHFGNGTRLTVT.

The chain joins TRBV29-1 to TRBJ2-2; the D is unclear. The CDR3 has 12 amino acids. Trimming cost V 7 bases and J 0 bases, with 6 bases left between them. The germline gives CDR1 SQVTM, CDR2 ANQGSEA. The CDR3 DNA sequence: TGCAGCGGCTGGGCGAACACCGGGGAGCTGTTTTTT. It translates to CSGWANTGELFF.

V usage is TRBV6-5 and J usage is TRBJ2-5; 12 nucleotides agree with TRBD2. This CDR3 comprises 17 residues. Per germline, CDR1 MNHEY and CDR2 SVGAGI. With 0 bases clipped from V and 4 bases from J, the junction kept 6 bases outside the gene matches. CDR3 protein: CASSYSALAGGPETQYF. CDR3 nucleotides: TGTGCCAGCAGTTACTCGGCTCTAGCGGGGGGGCCAGAGACCCAGTACTTC.

This clonotype was counted only a few times. The rearrangement joins TRBV29-1 to TRBJ2-2; TRBD2 matches 13 bases. Germline V gene sequence: CDR1 SQVTM, CDR2 ANQGSEA. The V and J ends lost 6 bases and 6 bases, in that order; junction bases with no gene match: 7. The CDR3 consists of 15 residues. In DNA, the CDR3 is TGCAGCGTCGTTACTAGCGGGAGGGTAGCCGGGGAGCTGTTTTTT. Translated, it gives CSVVTSGRVAGELFF.

As for this clonotype: At one end, the junction sequence differs from germline, possibly due to a read error. The chain uses TRBV2 and TRBJ1-1, with 12 positions matching TRBD1. The CDR3 covers 16 residues. Germline loops: CDR1 SNHLY, CDR2 FYNNEI. In DNA, the CDR3 is TGTGCCAGCAGGGAAGGGACAGGGGGCCTAAACACTGAAGCTTTCTTT. Amino acid sequence: CASREGTGGLNTEAFF.

This clonotype came up a few times. The gene calls are TRBV6-2 or TRBV6-3 and TRBJ1-1; D is ambiguous. The CDR3 runs to 16 residues. CDR1 MNHEY and CDR2 SVGEGT come from the germline V gene. The V end lost 4 bases, the J end lost 1 base, and 16 bases lay between the germline ends. CDR3 in DNA: TGTGCCAGCAGTTCCCCCTCTTTCGCAGAGAACACTGAAGCTTTCTTT. This encodes CASSSPSFAENTEAFF.

V and J are TRBV3-1 and TRBJ2-3; 11 bases line up with TRBD2. The length of the CDR3 is 17 residues. Germline V gives CDR1 LGHDT, CDR2 YNNKEL (reference sequence). V was pared by 3 bases and J by 6 bases, with 11 bases of the junction left unmatched. The CDR3 spells CASSQQGAGTSGDTQYF. The CDR3, as DNA: TGTGCCAGCAGCCAGCAGGGGGCGGGGACTAGCGGCGATACGCAGTATTTT.

This clonotype has just a few counts. The chain employs TRBV20-1 and TRBJ2-7, with D possibly being TRBD1 (5 bases). CDR1 and CDR2 (germline): DFQATT, SNEGSKA (reference sequence). This CDR3 has 11 amino acids. V was shortened by 7 bases and J by 3 bases, with 10 bases between the two germline ends. In DNA, the CDR3 is TGCAGTGGACAGAAGAACTACGAGCAGTACTTC. It is translated as CSGQKNYEQYF.

This clonotype appeared many times. This chain uses TRBV7-9 with TRBJ1-1, with D maybe TRBD1 (5 bases). With 8 bases removed from V and 7 bases from J, the gap between germline ends came to 20 bases. The CDR3 extends over 14 amino acids. Germline V gene lookup returns CDR1 SEHNR and CDR2 FQNEAQ (reference sequence). The CDR3 nucleotides are TGTGCCAGCGGATCAAGAATGGGGGTGAATGAAGCTTTCTTT. Translated, it gives CASGSRMGVNEAFF.

This clonotype came up many times. The genes are TRBV28 and TRBJ2-7, with a weak D call TRBD2 (5 bases). This CDR3 is built from 14 residues. Trimming shortened V by 7 bases and J by 2 bases, and 15 bases separated the two germline ends. CDR1 is MDHEN and CDR2 is SYDVKM in the germline V gene. The CDR3 DNA reads TGTGCCAGCACCGGGCGGACTTCAACCTACGAGCAGTACTTC. This encodes CASTGRTSTYEQYF.

This clonotype appeared a few times. The chain carries TRBV2 and TRBJ1-5; a possible D gene is TRBD1 (5 bases). In germline, CDR1 is SNHLY, CDR2 FYNNEI. Trimming stripped 4 bases from V and 6 bases from J, with 10 bases between. The CDR3 sequence is 13 residues long. CDR3: CASSVQGGQPQHF. The CDR3 DNA sequence: TGTGCCAGCAGTGTCCAGGGTGGTCAGCCCCAGCATTTT.

The table lists this clonotype with a few counts. This rearrangement joins TRBV4-2 to TRBJ2-1, with a tentative D call TRBD2 (6 bases). This CDR3 spans 15 amino acids. Trimming left V 0 bases short and J 7 bases short, with 13 bases between. CDR1 LGHNA and CDR2 YNFKEQ come from the germline V gene. CDR3 protein: CASSQEWRGGNEQFF. The CDR3, as DNA: TGTGCCAGCAGCCAAGAATGGAGGGGCGGAAATGAGCAGTTCTTC.

The chain links TRBV4-2 to TRBJ2-1; D gene uncertain. Between the trimmed V and J ends, which lost 3 bases and 7 bases, there was a span of 7 bases. CDR1 and CDR2 (germline): LGHNA, YNFKEQ. CDR3 length: 12 residues. Written as DNA, the CDR3 is TGTGCCAGCAGCCATAAAGGGAATGAGCAGTTCTTC. Amino acid sequence: CASSHKGNEQFF.

This clonotype was picked up a small number of times. The chain combines TRBV27 with TRBJ2-7, with a tentative D call TRBD1 (5 bases). Trimming took 4 bases from V and 7 from J, leaving 20 bases between them. Germline CDR1 MNHEY, CDR2 SMNVEV (reference sequence). This CDR3 region has 15 residues. CDR3 protein: CASSSRTTTGFEQYF. In nucleotides, the CDR3 is TGTGCCAGCAGTTCGAGGACAACCACGGGCTTTGAGCAGTACTTC.

This clonotype was seen ten or more times. The V and J genes are TRBV20-1 and TRBJ1-1; tentative D call: TRBD1 (6 bases). CDR1 is DFQATT, CDR2 SNEGSKA, per germline (reference sequence). V dropped 4 bases and J dropped 1 base, with 16 bases sitting between them. The CDR3 has 15 amino acids. The CDR3 nucleotides read TGCAGTGCTACGTCCATGAAGGGGGGGAACACTGAAGCTTTCTTT. Translation gives CSATSMKGGNTEAFF.

This clonotype was observed a few times. Relative to the germline gene, one junction end is altered; a read error may explain this. The gene calls are TRBV28 and TRBJ2-7; 7 nucleotides agree with TRBD2. The CDR3 runs 14 residues. In germline, CDR1 is MDHEN, CDR2 SYDVKM. The CDR3 protein is CAGSSPGGSYEQYF. The CDR3 nucleotides are TGTGCCGGCAGTTCCCCGGGAGGCTCCTACGAGCAGTACTTC.

V usage is TRBV6-2 or TRBV6-3 and J usage is TRBJ2-1; 13 nucleotides line up with TRBD2. The ends lost 6 bases at V and 4 bases at J; junction bases unmatched: 9. Germline-derived CDR1 and CDR2 are MNHEY and SVGEGT. The CDR3 is made up of 17 amino acids. In DNA form, the CDR3 reads TGTGCCAGCAGGCGACGCACGGGACTAGCGGGGTACAATGAGCAGTTCTTC. This sequence encodes CASRRRTGLAGYNEQFF.

The chain combines TRBV11-2 with TRBJ2-5; TRBD1 is a possible D gene (5 bases). The CDR3 length is 15 residues. Trimming left V 5 bases short and J 4 bases short, with 17 bases between. The germline V gene encodes CDR1 SGHAT and CDR2 FQNNGV. This chain's CDR3 is CASSRRRTQGETQYF. CDR3 nucleotides: TGTGCCAGCAGCAGAAGACGGACCCAGGGAGAGACCCAGTACTTC.

V is TRBV4-3 and J is TRBJ2-2, with D perhaps assigned TRBD1 or TRBD2 (5 bases each). This CDR3 has 15 residues. Germline V gives CDR1 LGHNA, CDR2 YSLEER. V gave up 1 base and J gave up 4 bases, with 10 bases separating them. The CDR3 region is CASSQVSGTTGELFF. Here the CDR3 DNA reads TGCGCCAGCAGCCAAGTATCGGGGACCACCGGGGAGCTGTTTTTT.

The chain couples TRBV14 to TRBJ1-5; D remains ambiguous. Germline assignment: CDR1 SGHDN and CDR2 FVKESK. The V end lost 3 bases, the J end lost 7 bases, and 13 bases lay between the germline ends. CDR3 length: 14 residues. CDR3 loop: CASSQTSIGQPQHF. For the CDR3, the DNA is TGTGCCAGCAGCCAGACATCCATTGGGCAGCCCCAGCATTTT.

This clonotype turned up a few times. The chain has TRBV5-6 and TRBJ1-2; D unresolved. The CDR3 covers 15 residues. Per the germline V gene, CDR1 is SGHDT and CDR2 is YYEEEE. V was cut by 5 bases and J by 4 bases, with 18 bases left in between. The CDR3: CASSGYWEDPYGYTF. DNA of the CDR3: TGTGCCAGCAGTGGGTACTGGGAGGACCCCTATGGCTACACCTTC.

V and J are TRBV3-1 and TRBJ2-7, with D unresolved. Germline-derived CDR1 and CDR2 are LGHDT and YNNKEL (reference sequence). Trimming left V 1 base short and J 9 bases short, with 10 bases between. The CDR3 is made up of 12 amino acids. CDR3 nucleotide sequence: TGTGCCAGCAGCCAAGGCAGGAGTAGGCAGTACTTC. It is translated as CASSQGRSRQYF.

In this sample, this clonotype turned up a few times. The chain has TRBV25-1 and TRBJ2-1; 7 nucleotides match TRBD2. CDR1 is MGHDK, CDR2 SYGVNS, per germline. The V and J ends lost 4 bases and 1 base, in that order; junction bases with no gene match: 4. This CDR3 contains 15 residues. The CDR3 region is CASSATSVSYNEQFF. CDR3 DNA: TGTGCCAGCAGTGCAACTAGCGTTTCCTACAATGAGCAGTTCTTC.